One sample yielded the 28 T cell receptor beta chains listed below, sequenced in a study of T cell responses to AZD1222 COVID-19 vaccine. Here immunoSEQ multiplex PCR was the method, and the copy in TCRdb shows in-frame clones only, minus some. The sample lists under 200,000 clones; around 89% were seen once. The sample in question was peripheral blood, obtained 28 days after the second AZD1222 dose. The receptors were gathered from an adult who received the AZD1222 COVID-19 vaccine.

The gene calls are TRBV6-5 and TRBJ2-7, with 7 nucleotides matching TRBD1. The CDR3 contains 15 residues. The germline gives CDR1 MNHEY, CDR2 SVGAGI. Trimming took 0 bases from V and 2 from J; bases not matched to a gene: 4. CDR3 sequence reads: CASSYSSQGAYEQYF. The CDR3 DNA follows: TGTGCCAGCAGTTACTCGAGTCAGGGGGCCTACGAGCAGTACTTC.

As DNA, the CDR3 is TGTGCCAGCAGTGGTGGCGGGCCCGGAGGATTCAGTGAGCAGTTCTTC. Amino acid sequence: CASSGGGPGGFSEQFF. The rearrangement uses TRBV28 and TRBJ2-1, with D maybe TRBD2 (5 bases). Trimming took 5 bases from V and 9 from J, leaving 23 bases between them. This CDR3 comprises 16 residues. The germline V gene encodes CDR1 MDHEN and CDR2 SYDVKM. Complete variable domain (other parts from reference TRBV28 and TRBJ2-1): DVKVTQSSRYLVKRTGEKVFLECVQDMDHENMFWYRQDPGLGLRLIYFSYDVKMKEKGDIPEGYSVSREKKERFSLILESASTNQTSMYLCASSGGGPGGFSEQFFGPGTRLTVL.

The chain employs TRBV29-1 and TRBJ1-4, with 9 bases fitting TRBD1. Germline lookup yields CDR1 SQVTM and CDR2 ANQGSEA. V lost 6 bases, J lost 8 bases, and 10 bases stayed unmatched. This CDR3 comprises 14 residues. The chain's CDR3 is CSVNAGTGWEKLFF. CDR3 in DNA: TGCAGCGTAAATGCCGGGACAGGGTGGGAAAAACTGTTTTTT.

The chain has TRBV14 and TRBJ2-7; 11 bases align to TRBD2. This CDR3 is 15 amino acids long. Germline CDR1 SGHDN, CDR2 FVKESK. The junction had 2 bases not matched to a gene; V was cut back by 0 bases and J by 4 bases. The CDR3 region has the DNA TGTGCCAGCAGCCAAGAACTAGCGGGAGCGTACGAGCAGTACTTC. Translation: CASSQELAGAYEQYF.

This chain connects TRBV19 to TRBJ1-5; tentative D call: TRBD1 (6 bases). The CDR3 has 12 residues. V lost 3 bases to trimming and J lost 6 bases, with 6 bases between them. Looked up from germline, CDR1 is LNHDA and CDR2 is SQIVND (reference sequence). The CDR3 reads CASSIRGQPQHF. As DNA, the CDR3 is TGTGCCAGTAGTATCAGGGGTCAGCCCCAGCATTTT.

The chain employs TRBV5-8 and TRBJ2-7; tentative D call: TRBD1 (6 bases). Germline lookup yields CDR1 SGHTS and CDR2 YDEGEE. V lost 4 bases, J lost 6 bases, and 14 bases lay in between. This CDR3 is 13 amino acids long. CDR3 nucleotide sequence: TGTGCCAGCAGCCCCGGACAGACTCGCGAGCAGTACTTC. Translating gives CASSPGQTREQYF.

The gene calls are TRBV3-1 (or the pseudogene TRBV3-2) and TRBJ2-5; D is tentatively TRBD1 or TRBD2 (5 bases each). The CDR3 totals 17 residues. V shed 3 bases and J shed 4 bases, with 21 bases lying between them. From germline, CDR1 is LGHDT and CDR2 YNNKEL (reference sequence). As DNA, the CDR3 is TGTGCCAGCAGCCAGGGGCGTAGAGCGGTAGGAGTAGAGACCCAGTACTTC. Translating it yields CASSQGRRAVGVETQYF.

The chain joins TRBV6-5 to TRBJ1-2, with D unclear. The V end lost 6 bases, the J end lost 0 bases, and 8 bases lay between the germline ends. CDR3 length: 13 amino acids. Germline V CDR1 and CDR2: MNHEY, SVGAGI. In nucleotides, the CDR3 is TGTGCCAGCAGCTTAACCTCTAACTATGGCTACACCTTC. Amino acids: CASSLTSNYGYTF.

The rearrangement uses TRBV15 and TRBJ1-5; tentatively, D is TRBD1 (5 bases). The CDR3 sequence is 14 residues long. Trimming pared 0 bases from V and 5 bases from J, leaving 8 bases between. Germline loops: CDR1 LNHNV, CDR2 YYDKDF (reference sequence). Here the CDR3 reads CATSREGRDQPQHF. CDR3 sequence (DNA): TGTGCCACCAGCAGAGAGGGGCGGGATCAGCCCCAGCATTTT.

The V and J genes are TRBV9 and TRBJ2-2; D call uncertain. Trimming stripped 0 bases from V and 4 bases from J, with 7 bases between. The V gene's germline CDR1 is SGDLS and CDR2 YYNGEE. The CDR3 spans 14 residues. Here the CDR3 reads CASSVGQATGELFF. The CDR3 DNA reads TGTGCCAGCAGCGTAGGGCAGGCCACCGGGGAGCTGTTTTTT.

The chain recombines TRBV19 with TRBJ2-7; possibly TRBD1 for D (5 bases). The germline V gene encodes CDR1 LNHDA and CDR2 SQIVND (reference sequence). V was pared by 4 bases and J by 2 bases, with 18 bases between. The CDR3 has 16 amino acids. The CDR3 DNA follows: TGTGCCAGTAGTAGAACTCCTTCAGGGTTCGCCTACGAGCAGTACTTC. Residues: CASSRTPSGFAYEQYF.

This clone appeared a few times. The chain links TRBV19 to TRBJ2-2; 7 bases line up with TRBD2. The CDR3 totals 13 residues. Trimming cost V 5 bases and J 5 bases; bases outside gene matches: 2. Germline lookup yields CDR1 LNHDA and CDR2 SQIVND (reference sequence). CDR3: CASSRGGTGELFF. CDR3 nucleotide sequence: TGTGCCAGTAGTCGGGGAGGGACCGGGGAGCTGTTTTTT.

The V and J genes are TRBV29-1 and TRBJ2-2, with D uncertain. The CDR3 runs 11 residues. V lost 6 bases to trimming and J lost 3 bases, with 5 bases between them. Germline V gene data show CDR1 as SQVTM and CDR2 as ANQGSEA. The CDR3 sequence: CSVGYTGELFF. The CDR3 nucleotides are TGCAGCGTAGGGTACACCGGGGAGCTGTTTTTT.

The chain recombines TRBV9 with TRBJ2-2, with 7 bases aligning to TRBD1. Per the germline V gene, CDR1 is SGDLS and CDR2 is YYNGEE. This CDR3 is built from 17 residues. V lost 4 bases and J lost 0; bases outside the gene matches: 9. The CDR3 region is CASSPSWDSSNTGELFF. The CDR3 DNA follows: TGTGCCAGCAGCCCATCTTGGGACAGTTCGAACACCGGGGAGCTGTTTTTT. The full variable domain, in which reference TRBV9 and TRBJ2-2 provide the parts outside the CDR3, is DSGVTQTPKHLITATGQRVTLRCSPRSGDLSVYWYQQSLDQGLQFLIQYYNGEERAKGNILERFSAQQFPDLHSELNLSSLELGDSALYFCASSPSWDSSNTGELFFGEGSRLTVL.

The CDR3 DNA is TGTGCCAGCAGCTTAACCCCCCAGGGAGAAAACATTCAGTACTTC. It yields the protein CASSLTPQGENIQYF. V is TRBV5-5 and J is TRBJ2-4; D may correspond to TRBD1 or TRBD2 (5 bases each). V lost 2 bases and J 5 bases, leaving 14 bases between the germline ends. Per germline, CDR1 SGHKS and CDR2 YYEKEE (reference sequence). CDR3 length equals 15 residues. Based on the CDR3 plus reference TRBV5-5 and TRBJ2-4, the full variable domain is DAGVTQSPTHLIKTRGQQVTLRCSPISGHKSVSWYQQVLGQGPQFIFQYYEKEERGRGNFPDRFSARQFPNYSSELNVNALLLGDSALYLCASSLTPQGENIQYFGAGTRLSVL.

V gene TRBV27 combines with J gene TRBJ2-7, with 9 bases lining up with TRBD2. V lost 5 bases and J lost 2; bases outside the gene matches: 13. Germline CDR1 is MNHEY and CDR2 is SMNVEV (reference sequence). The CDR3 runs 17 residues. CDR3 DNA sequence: TGTGCCAGCAGTCCACAAGGTAGCGGGAGAGGGACCTACGAGCAGTACTTC. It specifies CASSPQGSGRGTYEQYF.

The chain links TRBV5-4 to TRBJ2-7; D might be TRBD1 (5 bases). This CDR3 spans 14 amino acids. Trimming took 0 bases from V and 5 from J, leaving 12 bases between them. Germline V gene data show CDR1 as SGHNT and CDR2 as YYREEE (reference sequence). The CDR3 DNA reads TGTGCCAGCAGCTTGGCCGGCAGGGCCAACGAGCAGTACTTC. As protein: CASSLAGRANEQYF.

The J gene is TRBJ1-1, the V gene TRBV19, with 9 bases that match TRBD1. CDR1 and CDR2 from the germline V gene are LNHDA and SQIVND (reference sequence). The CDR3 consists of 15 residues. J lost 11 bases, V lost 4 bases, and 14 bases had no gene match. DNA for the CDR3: TGTGCCAGTAGTAGGGACAGGGAGGCATTTGTCGGGGCTTTCTTT. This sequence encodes CASSRDREAFVGAFF.

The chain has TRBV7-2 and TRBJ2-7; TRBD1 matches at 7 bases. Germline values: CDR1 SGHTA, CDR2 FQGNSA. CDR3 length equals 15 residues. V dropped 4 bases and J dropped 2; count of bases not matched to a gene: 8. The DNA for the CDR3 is TGTGCCAGCAGCTCCCGACAGGGTGGGACCTACGAGCAGTACTTC. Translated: CASSSRQGGTYEQYF.

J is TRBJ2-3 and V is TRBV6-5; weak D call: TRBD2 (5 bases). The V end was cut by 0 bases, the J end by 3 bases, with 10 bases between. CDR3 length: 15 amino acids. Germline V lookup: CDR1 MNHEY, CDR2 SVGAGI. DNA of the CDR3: TGTGCCAGCAGTTACTCCACTAGTACAACAGATACGCAGTATTTT. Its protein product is CASSYSTSTTDTQYF.

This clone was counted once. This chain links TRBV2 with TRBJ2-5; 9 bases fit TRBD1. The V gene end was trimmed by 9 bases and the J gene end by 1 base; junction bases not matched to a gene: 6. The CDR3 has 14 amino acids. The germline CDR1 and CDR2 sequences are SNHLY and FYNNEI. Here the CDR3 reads CASELQGAQETQYF. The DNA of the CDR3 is TGTGCCAGTGAGTTACAGGGGGCCCAAGAGACCCAGTACTTC.

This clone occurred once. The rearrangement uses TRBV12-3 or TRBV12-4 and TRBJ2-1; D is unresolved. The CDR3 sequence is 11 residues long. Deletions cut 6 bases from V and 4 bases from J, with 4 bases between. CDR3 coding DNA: TGTGCCAGCAGGGTTTACAATGAGCAGTTCTTC. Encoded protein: CASRVYNEQFF.

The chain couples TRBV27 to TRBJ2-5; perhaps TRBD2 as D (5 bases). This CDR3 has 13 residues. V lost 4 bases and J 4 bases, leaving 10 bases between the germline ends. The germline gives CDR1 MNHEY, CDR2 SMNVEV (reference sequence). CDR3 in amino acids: CASSSQAGETQYF. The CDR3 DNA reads TGTGCCAGCAGTTCGCAGGCGGGAGAGACCCAGTACTTC.

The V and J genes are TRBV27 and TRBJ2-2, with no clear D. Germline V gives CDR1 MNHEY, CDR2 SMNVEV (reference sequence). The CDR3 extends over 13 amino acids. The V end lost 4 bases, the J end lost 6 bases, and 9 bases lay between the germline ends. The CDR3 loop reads CASSSSRPGELFF. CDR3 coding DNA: TGTGCCAGCAGTTCATCCCGTCCCGGGGAGCTGTTTTTT.

DNA for the CDR3: TGTGCCAGCAGGGGAAGGGCGGGCTACGAGCAGTACTTC. It specifies CASRGRAGYEQYF. This chain joins TRBV28 and TRBJ2-7; TRBD2 might be the D (5 bases). Looked up from germline, CDR1 is MDHEN and CDR2 is SYDVKM. The V end was cut by 6 bases, the J end by 3 bases, with 12 bases between. This CDR3 is 13 amino acids long.

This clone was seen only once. This chain's CDR3 is CASSLEASGIPGELFF. CDR3 in DNA: TGTGCCAGCAGCTTAGAGGCTAGCGGGATTCCCGGGGAGCTGTTTTTT. The rearrangement uses TRBV7-6 and TRBJ2-2, with TRBD2 matching over 9 bases. The CDR3 covers 16 residues. V trimming: 1 base; J trimming: 6 bases; junction bases outside the gene matches: 6. Germline V gene lookup returns CDR1 SGHVS and CDR2 FNYEAQ.

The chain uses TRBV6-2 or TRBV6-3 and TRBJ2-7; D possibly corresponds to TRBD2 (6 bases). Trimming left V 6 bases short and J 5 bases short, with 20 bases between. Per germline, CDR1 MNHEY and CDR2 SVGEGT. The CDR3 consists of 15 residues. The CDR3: CASSTPRRERHEQYF. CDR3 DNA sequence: TGTGCCAGCAGCACCCCCAGGAGGGAACGCCACGAGCAGTACTTC.

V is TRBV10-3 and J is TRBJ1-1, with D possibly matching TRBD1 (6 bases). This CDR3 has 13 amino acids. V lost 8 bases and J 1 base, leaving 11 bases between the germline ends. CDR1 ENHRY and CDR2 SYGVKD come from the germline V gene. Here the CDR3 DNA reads TGTGCCATCGGAGGGACACAGAACACTGAAGCTTTCTTT. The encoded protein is CAIGGTQNTEAFF.